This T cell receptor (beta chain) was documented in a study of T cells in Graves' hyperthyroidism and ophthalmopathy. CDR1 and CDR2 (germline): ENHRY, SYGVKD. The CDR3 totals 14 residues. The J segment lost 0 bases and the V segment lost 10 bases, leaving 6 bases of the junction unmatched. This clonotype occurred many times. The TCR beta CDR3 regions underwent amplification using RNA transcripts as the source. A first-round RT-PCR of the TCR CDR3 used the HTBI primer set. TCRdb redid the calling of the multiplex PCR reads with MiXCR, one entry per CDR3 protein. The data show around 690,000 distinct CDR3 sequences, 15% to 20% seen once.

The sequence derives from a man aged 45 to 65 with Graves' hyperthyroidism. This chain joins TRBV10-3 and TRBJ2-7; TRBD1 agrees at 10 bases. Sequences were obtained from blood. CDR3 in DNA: TGTGCCACCTCGGGACAGGGGACCTCCTACGAGCAGTACTTC. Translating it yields CATSGQGTSYEQYF.